This T cell receptor (beta chain) emerged from a study of cytomegalovirus exposure and HLA in healthy donors. The PCR had 60 Vbeta and 13 Jbeta primers. This table comes from immunoSEQ multiplex PCR, and its TCRdb copy is limited to in-frame clones, with some not included. The table lists about 130,000 clones, over 70% of them singletons. Study observations and caveats: According to reports, the classifier identified cytomegalovirus status with high specificity and sensitivity. In a later analysis, TCR beta V- and J-gene trimming showed a link to a missense DCLRE1C variant. Several of the most significant clusters appeared linked to common viral pathogens, based on a later analysis. Cytomegalovirus-associated status was assigned to some 180 TCR beta chains.

As concerns this clone: Its antigen is still unknown.

Sequencing input: PBMCs. The clonotype originates from a woman aged 35 to 49 in good health and CMV-seropositive.

The CDR3 is CASSLQGKVDTQYF. CDR3 nucleotides: TGCGCCAGCAGCCTACAGGGAAAGGTAGATACGCAGTATTTT. V usage is TRBV4-3 and J usage is TRBJ2-3; D might be TRBD1 (6 bases). V lost 4 bases and J 5 bases, leaving 13 bases between the germline ends. The CDR3 runs 14 residues. The germline V gene encodes CDR1 LGHNA and CDR2 YSLEER.